The 24 T cell receptor beta chains below were found in one sample sequenced in a study of blood T cell repertoires in COVID-19. TCRdb's copy holds only in-frame clones and misses some; the assay was immunoSEQ multiplex PCR. The sample lists about 80,000 clones; 91% were seen once. The sample consisted of peripheral blood. The receptors were gathered from a woman in her 50s in a cohort sampled during active COVID-19.

This rearrangement joins TRBV10-3 to TRBJ2-7; TRBD2 matches 10 bases. CDR1 is ENHRY and CDR2 is SYGVKD in the germline V gene. Trimming at V came to 10 bases and at J to 3 bases, leaving 6 bases not matched to a gene. The CDR3 is 13 amino acids. The chain's CDR3 is CASQAGGSYEQYF. The CDR3 coding sequence is TGTGCCAGCCAAGCGGGGGGGAGCTACGAGCAGTACTTC.

The V and J genes are TRBV2 and TRBJ2-3; D unresolved. The CDR3 consists of 14 residues. Germline assignment: CDR1 SNHLY and CDR2 FYNNEI. V dropped 2 bases and J dropped 6 bases, with 12 bases sitting between them. The DNA of the CDR3 is TGTGCCAGCAGTGAACGCTACCTACTGGATACGCAGTATTTT. This gives the protein CASSERYLLDTQYF. The full variable domain, its missing parts supplied by reference TRBV2 and TRBJ2-3, is EPEVTQTPSHQVTQMGQEVILRCVPISNHLYFYWYRQILGQKVEFLVSFYNNEISEKSEIFDDQFSVERPDGSNFTLKIRSTKLEDSAMYFCASSERYLLDTQYFGPGTRLTVL.

The rearrangement uses TRBV19 and TRBJ1-2; tentative D call: TRBD1 (5 bases). Germline V lookup: CDR1 LNHDA, CDR2 SQIVND (reference sequence). The CDR3 consists of 15 residues. Deletions cut 2 bases from V and 6 bases from J, with 16 bases between. CDR3 nucleotide sequence: TGTGCCAGTAGTATAAGGCCAGGGAATAGACATGGCTACACCTTC. Its translation is CASSIRPGNRHGYTF.

This clone was seen only once. The chain uses TRBV6-6 and TRBJ2-7; the D gene is possibly TRBD1 (6 bases). V was cut by 7 bases and J by 2 bases, with 9 bases left in between. From germline, CDR1 is MNHNY and CDR2 SVGAGI (reference sequence). The CDR3 is made up of 12 amino acids. CDR3 region: CASKGQTYEQYF. The CDR3 region has the DNA TGTGCCAGCAAGGGACAAACCTACGAGCAGTACTTC.

The chain couples TRBV3-1 (or the pseudogene TRBV3-2) to TRBJ1-1; D may be TRBD1 (6 bases). Germline V gene lookup returns CDR1 LGHDT and CDR2 YNNKEL (reference sequence). Deletions cut 8 bases from V and 4 bases from J, with 17 bases between. The CDR3 covers 14 residues. In nucleotides, the CDR3 is TGTGCCAGCCGTCAGTCAGGGGCAAGCACTGAAGCTTTCTTT. It yields the protein CASRQSGASTEAFF.

This chain links TRBV12-3 or TRBV12-4 with TRBJ2-7; D call uncertain. V was trimmed by 6 bases and J by 3 bases, leaving 9 bases between them. CDR3 length equals 12 residues. CDR3 protein: CASSTLSYEQYF. Written as DNA, the CDR3 is TGTGCCAGCAGCACTTTAAGCTACGAGCAGTACTTC.

The rearrangement joins TRBV5-6 to TRBJ2-1, with D unresolved. Germline V lookup: CDR1 SGHDT, CDR2 YYEEEE. CDR3 size: 14 residues. V lost 0 bases to trimming and J lost 2 bases, with 6 bases between them. CDR3 in amino acids: CASSLADTYNEQFF. CDR3 coding DNA: TGTGCCAGCAGCTTGGCAGATACCTACAATGAGCAGTTCTTC.

The rearrangement joins TRBV15 to TRBJ2-5; weak D call: TRBD1 (6 bases). There are 12 residues in the CDR3. CDR1 is LNHNV and CDR2 is YYDKDF in the germline V gene (reference sequence). Trimming took off 5 bases at V and 5 bases at J, with 9 bases between the two ends. DNA of the CDR3: TGTGCCACCAGCTGGGGGCCGGAGACCCAGTACTTC. It specifies CATSWGPETQYF.

The chain combines TRBV2 with TRBJ1-6; TRBD1 might be the D (6 bases). This CDR3 region has 16 residues. Germline V gives CDR1 SNHLY, CDR2 FYNNEI. V was cut by 7 bases and J by 8 bases, with 21 bases left in between. The CDR3 sequence is CASNYRTDGTDSPLHF. The CDR3 DNA reads as TGTGCCAGCAATTACAGGACAGATGGAACGGATTCACCCCTCCACTTT.

The chain employs TRBV11-2 and TRBJ1-1; tentatively, D is TRBD1 (5 bases). Trimming took 2 bases from V and 4 from J, leaving 14 bases between them. The germline V gene encodes CDR1 SGHAT and CDR2 FQNNGV. This CDR3 spans 15 amino acids. The chain's CDR3 is CASSLNQGLGTEAFF. The DNA of the CDR3 is TGTGCCAGCAGCTTAAACCAGGGTTTGGGCACTGAAGCTTTCTTT. The full variable domain, with the rest looked up from reference TRBV11-2 and TRBJ1-1, is EAGVAQSPRYKIIEKRQSVAFWCNPISGHATLYWYQQILGQGPKLLIQFQNNGVVDDSQLPKDRFSAERLKGVDSTLKIQPAKLEDSAVYLCASSLNQGLGTEAFFGQGTRLTVV.

In its sample, this clone was seen once. The chain is built from TRBV7-3 and TRBJ2-5; 8 bases agree with TRBD1. CDR1 SGHTA and CDR2 FQGTGA come from the germline V gene. Losses at the gene ends were 5 bases for V and 5 bases for J; bases not matched to a gene: 10. This CDR3 spans 15 amino acids. CDR3 amino acids: CASSPGRGRDETQYF. The DNA for the CDR3 is TGTGCCAGCAGCCCAGGCAGGGGGCGGGATGAGACCCAGTACTTC.

CDR3 bases: TGTGCCAGCAGTTCCCTAGCGGGGGGCCGGGGTGAGCAGTTCTTC. It codes for CASSSLAGGRGEQFF. The rearrangement joins TRBV2 to TRBJ2-1, with 11 nucleotides matching TRBD2. V dropped 5 bases and J dropped 9; count of bases not matched to a gene: 9. The CDR3 has 15 residues. Germline V gene lookup returns CDR1 SNHLY and CDR2 FYNNEI.

The V gene is TRBV3-1 (or the pseudogene TRBV3-2), the J gene TRBJ2-1; possibly TRBD1 for D (6 bases). This CDR3 contains 13 residues. V dropped 3 bases and J dropped 14 bases, with 17 bases sitting between them. Germline assignment: CDR1 LGHDT and CDR2 YNNKEL (reference sequence). CDR3 loop: CASSQTLPEGEFF. Here the CDR3 DNA reads TGTGCCAGCAGCCAGACCTTACCAGAGGGGGAGTTCTTC.

The rearrangement links TRBV7-9 to TRBJ1-5, with D tentatively TRBD1 (5 bases). Trimming took off 4 bases at V and 0 bases at J, with 10 bases between the two ends. The CDR3 runs 15 residues. Germline V gene sequence: CDR1 SEHNR, CDR2 FQNEAQ (reference sequence). CDR3 sequence (DNA): TGTGCCAGCAGCTCCGACAGTAATAGCAATCAGCCCCAGCATTTT. Protein sequence: CASSSDSNSNQPQHF.

As to this clone: Germline is not matched at one junction end, which may reflect a read error. The CDR3 loop is CASSPALSGPYEQYF. The CDR3 region has the DNA TGTGCTAGCAGCCCCGCCCTTAGCGGACCTTACGAGCAGTACTTC. The J gene is TRBJ2-7, the V gene TRBV7-7, with D perhaps matching TRBD2 (6 bases). The CDR3 is 15 residues long. Germline loops: CDR1 SSHAT, CDR2 FNYEAQ (reference sequence).

The chain employs TRBV5-1 and TRBJ2-1, with TRBD2 matching 9 bases. Losses at the gene ends were 4 bases for V and 8 bases for J; bases not matched to a gene: 13. Germline V gene lookup returns CDR1 SGHRS and CDR2 YFSETQ. The CDR3 has 16 residues. Here the CDR3 reads CASSPPGTSQVDEQFF. As DNA, the CDR3 is TGCGCCAGCAGCCCCCCCGGGACTAGCCAGGTCGATGAGCAGTTCTTC.

This clone was counted a single time. CDR3 residues: CASSRPVLAGGDEQFF. CDR3 coding DNA: TGCGCCAGCAGCCGGCCGGTTCTAGCGGGAGGGGATGAGCAGTTCTTC. The V and J genes are TRBV5-1 and TRBJ2-1, with 12 bases aligning to TRBD2. CDR1 SGHRS and CDR2 YFSETQ come from the germline V gene. The CDR3 has 16 amino acids. Trimming cost V 4 bases and J 8 bases; bases outside gene matches: 10. Full variable domain (remainder filled in from reference TRBV5-1 and TRBJ2-1): KAGVTQTPRYLIKTRGQQVTLSCSPISGHRSVSWYQQTPGQGLQFLFEYFSETQRNKGNFPGRFSGRQFSNSRSEMNVSTLELGDSALYLCASSRPVLAGGDEQFFGPGTRLTVL.

Of note for this clone: This specimen includes other DNA sequences encoding the same CDR3. The CDR3 DNA reads TGTGCCAGCAGTGAAGCGCTTCGGACAGGGATGAGTGAAAAACTGTTTTTT. Translation gives CASSEALRTGMSEKLFF. The gene calls are TRBV6-1 and TRBJ1-4; 8 bases are a match to TRBD1. The germline CDR1 and CDR2 sequences are MNHNS and SASEGT. V dropped 0 bases and J dropped 7; count of bases not matched to a gene: 10. CDR3 length: 17 residues.

The rearrangement joins TRBV5-4 to TRBJ1-4, with 10 bases that match TRBD1. The CDR3 is 14 amino acids. Per the germline V gene, CDR1 is SGHNT and CDR2 is YYREEE (reference sequence). The V gene end was trimmed by 4 bases and the J gene end by 7 bases; junction bases not matched to a gene: 4. CDR3: CASSTGTGAEKLFF. Written as DNA, the CDR3 is TGTGCCAGCAGCACCGGGACAGGGGCTGAAAAACTGTTTTTT.

The rearrangement uses TRBV10-3 and TRBJ2-6; 8 bases are shared with TRBD1. Losses at the gene ends were 7 bases for V and 0 bases for J; bases not matched to a gene: 5. There are 16 residues in the CDR3. CDR1 and CDR2 (germline): ENHRY, SYGVKD. The CDR3 nucleotides read TGTGCCATCAATGGACAGGGCCTCTCTGGGGCCAACGTCCTGACTTTC. It codes for CAINGQGLSGANVLTF.

The gene calls are TRBV10-1 and TRBJ2-5, with no clear D. V was pared by 8 bases and J by 4 bases, with 11 bases between. Looked up from germline, CDR1 is WNHNN and CDR2 is SYGVQD (reference sequence). The CDR3 spans 12 residues. The CDR3 loop is CASSRNGETQYF. In DNA, the CDR3 is TGCGCCAGCTCTAGAAACGGAGAGACCCAGTACTTC.

The count of this clone is one. The chain's CDR3 is CASSLRFTGETQYF. The DNA of the CDR3 is TGTGCCAGCAGTTTAAGGTTCACGGGAGAGACCCAGTACTTC. The rearrangement joins TRBV27 to TRBJ2-5, with D hard to call. V shed 2 bases and J shed 4 bases, with 11 bases lying between them. This CDR3 contains 14 residues. Germline lookup yields CDR1 MNHEY and CDR2 SMNVEV (reference sequence).

The chain combines TRBV30 with TRBJ1-2; TRBD1 is a possible D gene (6 bases). Looked up from germline, CDR1 is GTSNPN and CDR2 is SVGIG (reference sequence). The CDR3 consists of 13 residues. V dropped 6 bases and J dropped 5 bases, with 16 bases sitting between them. In DNA, the CDR3 is TGTGCCTGCCAAAGGGAGGGGGAATATGGCTACACCTTC. Its protein is CACQREGEYGYTF.

The chain links TRBV6-6 to TRBJ2-5; perhaps TRBD2 as D (6 bases). This CDR3 has 13 residues. Germline V gene data show CDR1 as MNHNY and CDR2 as SVGAGI (reference sequence). Between the trimmed V and J ends, which lost 6 bases and 2 bases, there was a span of 10 bases. CDR3 region: CASSPGTQETQYF. DNA for the CDR3: TGTGCCAGCAGCCCCGGGACTCAAGAGACCCAGTACTTC.